Following are 23 T cell receptor beta chains from one sample sequenced in a study of Graves' ophthalmopathy and Graves' hyperthyroidism (dated by TCRdb to the late 2010s). The sequencer listed for this sample is Illumina HiSeq 2000. For repertoire sequencing, TCR beta CDR3 regions were amplified from RNA transcripts. HTBI primers and the Qiagen OneStep RT-PCR kit were used in a first-round RT-PCR, which was followed by a second-round multiplex PCR, size selection and purification. The public reads were reprocessed in TCRdb via fastp at Q25 and MiXCR, keeping in-frame beta chains. Rows with a matching CDR3 protein are joined into one entry that keeps the most common DNA and genes. This sample gives approximately 330,000 distinct CDR3 sequences in total; roughly 17% of them show up just once. The ten largest clones represent 12% of the sample. Sequencing was carried out using peripheral blood. These receptors were taken from an adult man with Graves' ophthalmopathy.

The sample holds many counts of this clonotype. This sequence joins TRBV19 and TRBJ2-3, with 7 bases matching TRBD2. V lost 5 bases and J lost 3; bases outside the gene matches: 11. This CDR3 comprises 16 residues. Germline CDR1 LNHDA, CDR2 SQIVND (reference sequence). In nucleotides, the CDR3 is TGTGCCAGTAGTCCCACCGGCGGGAGTACAACAGATACGCAGTATTTT. As protein: CASSPTGGSTTDTQYF.

This clonotype was detected many times. The chain couples TRBV29-1 to TRBJ1-1; 7 positions agree with TRBD1. Germline trimming cut 7 bases from V and 1 base from J; bases unmatched to any gene: 6. The CDR3 runs to 13 residues. The germline V gene encodes CDR1 SQVTM and CDR2 ANQGSEA. DNA of the CDR3: TGCAGCGGTGACAGGGCACCGAACACTGAAGCTTTCTTT. This gives the protein CSGDRAPNTEAFF.

This clonotype appeared many times. The chain employs TRBV9 and TRBJ1-5; 9 nucleotides line up with TRBD1. The V gene's germline CDR1 is SGDLS and CDR2 YYNGEE. V gave up 3 bases and J gave up 6 bases; unmatched junction bases: 4. The CDR3 is 14 residues long. CDR3 bases: TGTGCCAGCAGCGCCACAGGGGGCGGTCAGCCCCAGCATTTT. Protein product: CASSATGGGQPQHF. Full variable domain (outside the CDR3, taken from reference TRBV9 and TRBJ1-5): DSGVTQTPKHLITATGQRVTLRCSPRSGDLSVYWYQQSLDQGLQFLIQYYNGEERAKGNILERFSAQQFPDLHSELNLSSLELGDSALYFCASSATGGGQPQHFGDGTRLSIL.

This clonotype was observed many times. The rearrangement joins TRBV7-9 to TRBJ2-5; unclear D gene. Per germline, CDR1 SEHNR and CDR2 FQNEAQ (reference sequence). V lost 1 base and J 4 bases, leaving 13 bases between the germline ends. This CDR3 contains 15 residues. CDR3 in DNA: TGTGCCAGCAGCTTAGGGGCTGACTCCCGAGAGACCCAGTACTTC. Its translation is CASSLGADSRETQYF.

With respect to this clonotype: Just one base apart from a much larger clone, this may be a read error. The rearrangement joins TRBV7-3 to TRBJ2-2; 10 bases agree with TRBD2. Germline V gene sequence: CDR1 SGHTA, CDR2 FQGTGA. This CDR3 is 16 amino acids long. V trimming: 10 bases; J trimming: 6 bases; junction bases outside the gene matches: 14. CDR3 protein: CAIRVSGGRSPGELFF. The DNA for the CDR3 is TGTGCCATCAGAGTTAGCGGGGGGCGTTCGCCCGGGGAGCTGTTTTTT.

This clonotype has a count of ten or more. The rearrangement joins TRBV29-1 to TRBJ2-7; D is ambiguous. Germline V gives CDR1 SQVTM, CDR2 ANQGSEA. The CDR3 consists of 14 residues. Deletions cut 0 bases from V and 0 bases from J, with 9 bases between. CDR3 DNA sequence: TGCAGCGTTGAAGATCCTGGTAGCTCCTACGAGCAGTACTTC. This gives the protein CSVEDPGSSYEQYF.

This clonotype has a count of ten or more. V is TRBV15 and J is TRBJ2-7, with D possibly being TRBD2 (6 bases). The germline CDR1 and CDR2 sequences are LNHNV and YYDKDF (reference sequence). Trimming removed 0 bases at V and 9 bases at J, with 18 bases between. This CDR3 spans 15 amino acids. The CDR3 DNA follows: TGTGCCACCAGCAGAGATGGAGGGACTCGGGGCGTGCAGTACTTC. Amino acid sequence: CATSRDGGTRGVQYF.

This clonotype occurred many times. This sequence joins TRBV6-5 and TRBJ1-5; D gene uncertain. Trimming left V 8 bases short and J 4 bases short, with 12 bases between. Germline V gene data show CDR1 as MNHEY and CDR2 as SVGAGI. This CDR3 has 13 residues. The CDR3 loop is CASGLPANQPQHF. Written as DNA, the CDR3 is TGTGCCAGCGGATTACCGGCAAATCAGCCCCAGCATTTT.

This sequence joins TRBV6-1 and TRBJ2-7, with D tentatively TRBD1 (5 bases). This CDR3 contains 15 residues. Germline CDR1 and CDR2: MNHNS and SASEGT. V was shortened by 1 base and J by 0 bases, with 10 bases between the two germline ends. The CDR3 loop is CASSEGQRSSYEQYF. DNA of the CDR3: TGTGCCAGCAGTGAAGGACAGAGGAGCTCCTACGAGCAGTACTTC.

At least ten counts were recorded for this clonotype. The gene calls are TRBV10-3 and TRBJ2-2; 10 bases match TRBD2. V lost 6 bases, J lost 5 bases, and 6 bases stayed unmatched. Germline V gene data show CDR1 as ENHRY and CDR2 as SYGVKD. The CDR3 is 15 amino acids. In DNA form, the CDR3 reads TGTGCCATCAGGGAGACTAGCGGGCCGACCGGGGAGCTGTTTTTT. Amino acid sequence: CAIRETSGPTGELFF.

This clonotype has a count of ten or more. The rearrangement joins TRBV6-2 or TRBV6-3 to TRBJ1-6; D possibly corresponds to TRBD1 (6 bases). V lost 6 bases and J 7 bases, leaving 16 bases between the germline ends. Germline assignment: CDR1 MNHEY and CDR2 SVGEGT. The CDR3 is 15 residues long. The CDR3 nucleotides read TGTGCCAGCAGCGACAGGCTGACGGGAAATTCACCCCTCCACTTT. As protein: CASSDRLTGNSPLHF.

At least ten counts were recorded for this clonotype. The chain is built from TRBV6-1 and TRBJ1-5; possibly TRBD1 for D (5 bases). Deletions cut 9 bases from V and 0 bases from J, with 9 bases between. CDR1 is MNHNS and CDR2 is SASEGT in the germline V gene. CDR3 size: 13 residues. CDR3 sequence: CASGTYSNQPQHF. The CDR3 DNA sequence: TGTGCCAGTGGGACGTATAGCAATCAGCCCCAGCATTTT.

This clonotype showed up many times. This chain uses TRBV30 with TRBJ1-1, with TRBD1 matching 8 bases. V was clipped by 4 bases and J by 1 base; unmatched bases: 5. Germline loops: CDR1 GTSNPN, CDR2 SVGIG (reference sequence). The length of the CDR3 is 14 residues. CDR3 sequence (DNA): TGTGCCTGGATACGGGGGACAGGGAACACTGAAGCTTTCTTT. It is translated as CAWIRGTGNTEAFF.

This clonotype has a count of ten or more. This rearrangement joins TRBV25-1 to TRBJ1-1; D is uncertain. This CDR3 spans 12 amino acids. Germline assignment: CDR1 MGHDK and CDR2 SYGVNS. Trimming shortened V by 3 bases and J by 3 bases, and 5 bases separated the two germline ends. The CDR3 DNA is TGTGCCAGCAGTGAGACATACACTGAAGCTTTCTTT. Translating gives CASSETYTEAFF.

This clonotype was recorded many times. CDR3: CASSPRGSGGGETQYF. The CDR3 coding sequence is TGTGCCAGCAGCCCGCGTGGAAGCGGGGGAGGAGAGACCCAGTACTTC. The chain uses TRBV3-1 and TRBJ2-5, with 8 bases lining up with TRBD2. In germline, CDR1 is LGHDT, CDR2 YNNKEL (reference sequence). The CDR3 spans 16 residues. V shed 4 bases, J shed 4 bases, and the junction held 11 bases outside the gene matches.

The chain recombines TRBV30 with TRBJ2-2; 7 bases match TRBD1. V lost 7 bases to trimming and J lost 2 bases; unmatched junction nucleotides: 7. CDR1 and CDR2 (germline): GTSNPN, SVGIG (reference sequence). CDR3 length: 14 residues. CDR3 sequence reads: CASPGQLNTGELFF. CDR3 in DNA: TGTGCCTCCCCGGGACAGTTAAACACCGGGGAGCTGTTTTTT.

This clonotype was observed many times. The chain is built from TRBV24-1 and TRBJ2-1; no firm D call. The germline V gene has CDR1 KGHDR and CDR2 SFDVKD. The CDR3 has 15 residues. V was cut by 4 bases and J by 0 bases, with 9 bases left in between. The CDR3 sequence: CATSDRAASYNEQFF. The CDR3 DNA reads as TGTGCCACCAGTGACCGGGCCGCCTCCTACAATGAGCAGTTCTTC.

V gene TRBV20-1 combines with J gene TRBJ2-5; D tentatively fits TRBD1 or TRBD2 (6 bases each). This CDR3 region has 13 residues. The germline V gene encodes CDR1 DFQATT and CDR2 SNEGSKA (reference sequence). CDR3 in amino acids: CSLRGDKAETQYF. In DNA, the CDR3 is TGCAGCCTTAGGGGGGATAAGGCTGAGACCCAGTACTTC.

This clonotype has at least ten counts. The gene calls are TRBV10-3 and TRBJ2-7, with D tentatively TRBD1 (6 bases). The germline CDR1 and CDR2 sequences are ENHRY and SYGVKD. Trimming took off 5 bases at V and 7 bases at J, with 24 bases between the two ends. The CDR3 has 16 residues. The CDR3 DNA reads TGTGCCATCAGTCCTAGAACAGGGTCTTATCTGGGGGAGCAGTACTTC. Its protein is CAISPRTGSYLGEQYF.

This clonotype came up many times. The chain is built from TRBV3-1 and TRBJ2-7; D not certain. CDR3 size: 12 residues. Germline values: CDR1 LGHDT, CDR2 YNNKEL (reference sequence). V was clipped by 4 bases and J by 7 bases, with 11 bases between them. CDR3 in amino acids: CASSPPDEEQYF. The CDR3 DNA sequence: TGTGCCAGCAGCCCACCCGACGAAGAGCAGTACTTC.

V is TRBV25-1 and J is TRBJ2-2; 8 bases agree with TRBD1. The CDR3 runs to 17 residues. CDR1 is MGHDK, CDR2 SYGVNS, per germline. V was clipped by 4 bases and J by 2 bases; unmatched bases: 9. The CDR3 DNA sequence: TGTGCCAGCAGTGCATTGATGGGGACAGGAAACACCGGGGAGCTGTTTTTT. It is translated as CASSALMGTGNTGELFF.

In its sample, this clonotype was seen many times. This sequence joins TRBV9 and TRBJ1-2; 7 nucleotides align to TRBD1. Trimming cost V 0 bases and J 5 bases; bases outside gene matches: 4. The CDR3 length is 14 residues. Germline V CDR1 and CDR2: SGDLS, YYNGEE. CDR3 DNA: TGTGCCAGCAGCGTAGACAGGGGTAGTTATGGCTACACCTTC. Its translation: CASSVDRGSYGYTF.

On this clonotype itself: Compared with germline, one end of the junction differs, possibly owing to a read error. The chain is built from TRBV29-1 and TRBJ1-5; D remains ambiguous. The length of the CDR3 is 13 residues. CDR1 is SQVTM, CDR2 ANQGSEA, per germline. The CDR3 DNA sequence: TGCAGCGTTCAAGTCGGTAGCAATCAGCCCCAGCTTTTT. As protein: CSVQVGSNQPQLF.